The present T cell receptor (beta chain) was sequenced within a study of T cells after yellow fever vaccination. Trimming at V came to 1 base and at J to 3 bases, leaving 4 bases not matched to a gene. The CDR3 extends over 16 amino acids. Germline CDR1 reads SGHRS; CDR2 reads YFSETQ. In TCRdb, the 5' RACE reads were re-called with MiXCR into one record per CDR3 protein. The sample lists around 260,000 distinct CDR3 sequences, approximately 5.2% occurring once. This clonotype has just a few counts. The target antigen is unknown. Whole-study results and caveats: One caveat is that FACS-sorted repertoires could contain abundant clonotypes contaminating from the bulk population. Once the booster was given, most primary-vaccination clones reappeared, at approximately 97% for CD4 and around 90% for CD8. A limited proportion of clonotypes was detected within both the CD4 and CD8 compartments.

This TCR was recovered from a man aged 18-30 years who received the YFV17D yellow fever vaccine. The rearrangement joins TRBV5-1 to TRBJ2-5, with 12 positions matching TRBD2. Sequences were derived from CD4+ T cells sorted from PBMCs, sampled on the day of the yellow fever booster vaccination. This chain's CDR3 is CASSLPSGGGKETQYF. Written as DNA, the CDR3 is TGCGCCAGCAGCTTGCCTAGCGGGGGGGGAAAAGAGACCCAGTACTTC.